Sequencing of this T cell receptor beta chain was carried out in a study of Graves' ophthalmopathy and Graves' hyperthyroidism. Study findings and constraints: Predictions made by the model for ophthalmopathy progression reached roughly 71% sensitivity and almost 75% specificity.

This clonotype was picked up many times. Its antigen is unidentified. Trimming removed 4 bases at V and 5 bases at J, with 19 bases between. The CDR3 extends over 16 amino acids. CDR1 is SGDLS and CDR2 is YYNGEE in the germline V gene. Ophthalmopathy donors were characterized by moderate-to-severe activity, CAS of at least 3, NOSPECS of at least 4, and duration under 3 months. Amplification of TCR beta CDR3 regions used RNA transcripts. After a first-round RT-PCR with HTBI primers, a second-round multiplex PCR was run. TCRdb reprocessed the multiplex PCR reads via MiXCR and lists one record per CDR3 protein. The sample records roughly 700,000 distinct CDR3 sequences, roughly two fifths being singletons.

Sequences were obtained from peripheral blood. The rearrangement links TRBV9 to TRBJ1-5; D gene ambiguous. This receptor was identified in an adult man with Graves' ophthalmopathy. CDR3 region: CASSQSSFLRDQPQHF. DNA for the CDR3: TGTGCCAGCAGCCAGTCCTCGTTTTTGAGGGATCAGCCCCAGCATTTT.